This T cell receptor beta chain was captured by sequencing in a study of naive and memory T cell subsets. The CDR3 sequence is 14 residues long. The V gene lost 3 bases and the J gene lost 0 bases, with 7 bases spanning the gap. From germline, CDR1 is SGDLS and CDR2 YYNGEE. This clonotype has just a few counts. Antigen: not known. Two oligonucleotides, mixed equimolar, formed the beta constant-region primer covering TRBC1 and TRBC2. TCRdb ran MiXCR on the UMI-ligation and nested PCR reads and lists one entry per CDR3 protein. The table includes 150,000 or so distinct CDR3 sequences, about 17% detected once. General study points: Especially in CD8 cells, naive repertoires contained a few larger clonotypes, possibly CD45RA-re-expressing memory cells.

The rearrangement links TRBV9 to TRBJ1-3; D possibly corresponds to TRBD1 (6 bases). The sequence derives from a human donor in good health. The sequenced sample consisted of naive CD4+ T cells from blood. The CDR3 loop is CASSGTVSGNTIYF. For the CDR3, the DNA is TGTGCCAGCAGCGGGACAGTCTCTGGAAACACCATATATTTT.